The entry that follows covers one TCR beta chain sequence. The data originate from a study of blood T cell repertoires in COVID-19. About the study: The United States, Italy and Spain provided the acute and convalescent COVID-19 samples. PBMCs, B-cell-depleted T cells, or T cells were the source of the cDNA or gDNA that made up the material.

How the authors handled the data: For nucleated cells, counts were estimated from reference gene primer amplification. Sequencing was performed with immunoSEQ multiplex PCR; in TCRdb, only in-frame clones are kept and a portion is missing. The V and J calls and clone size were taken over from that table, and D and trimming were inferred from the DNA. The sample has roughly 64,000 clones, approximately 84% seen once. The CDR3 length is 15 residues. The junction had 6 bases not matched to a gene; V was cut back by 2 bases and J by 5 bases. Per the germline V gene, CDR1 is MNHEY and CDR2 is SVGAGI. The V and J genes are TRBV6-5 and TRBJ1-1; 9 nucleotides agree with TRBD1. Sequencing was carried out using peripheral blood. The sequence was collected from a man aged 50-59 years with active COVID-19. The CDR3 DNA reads TGTGCCAGCAGTTACGCCACAGGGGGCAGGACTGAAGCTTTCTTT. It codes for CASSYATGGRTEAFF.